This T cell receptor (beta chain) comes out of a study of shared clonotypes between healthy human individuals. Overall study context: Every donor yielded three CD4 naive, three CD4 memory, two CD8 naive and one CD8 memory plate. Whole-study results and caveats: Collection of samples was limited to blood; tissue repertoires likely differ.

Profiling relied on immunoSEQ multiplex PCR, and the TCRdb table lists in-frame clones only, not all of them. The sample consists of 2 million to 3 million clones, approximately 93% of them appearing once. The ends were cut back, 5 bases at V and 2 bases at J, with 10 bases in the middle. Germline CDR1 reads SGHTA; CDR2 reads FQGTGA. The CDR3 length is 14 residues. A note on this clone: Its antigen is not known.

The genes are TRBV7-3 and TRBJ1-5, with TRBD1 as a possible D gene (5 bases). This TCR derives from a man younger than 30 in good health. Some clones in this sample may be carry-over from other donors' samples. The sequenced material came from naive CD4+ T cells from PBMCs. Subset noted: CD45RA+ positively selected. CDR3 bases: TGTGCCAGCAGCGTATTGGGGGGCAATCAGCCCCAGCATTTT. Protein product: CASSVLGGNQPQHF.